This TCR beta chain derives from a study of T cells after posttransplantation cyclophosphamide. Study outcomes and limitations: Donor-recipient repertoire similarity was low at 1-2 months, rising over year one.

Measured with immunoSEQ multiplex PCR; TCRdb has only the in-frame clones, and not every one. The top ten clones hold roughly 22% of a sample with under 3,500 clones, about 80% of them seen once. With regard to this clone: Antigen specificity is unknown.

CDR3 size: 13 residues. The germline V gene encodes CDR1 SGHTS and CDR2 YDEGEE. Trimming took off 1 base at V and 7 bases at J, with 11 bases between the two ends. The receptor's source is a woman in her sixties or seventies in good health, CMV-negative, and a related stem cell transplant donor. This sequence joins TRBV5-8 and TRBJ1-2, with unresolved D. Sequences were obtained from CD8+ T cells sorted from bone marrow. The CDR3 sequence is CASSLMVRAGYTF. DNA for the CDR3: TGTGCCAGCAGCTTGATGGTCCGAGCTGGCTACACCTTC.